Following are 8 T cell receptor beta chains from one sample sequenced in a study of shared clonotypes between healthy human individuals. Here immunoSEQ multiplex PCR was the method, and the copy in TCRdb shows in-frame clones only, minus some. The data show around 2.3 million clones, approximately 96% seen once. The specimen sequenced was naive CD4+ T cells sorted from blood. Subset reported: CD45RA+ positively selected. The receptors originated from a man younger than 35 in good health.

The chain employs TRBV5-4 and TRBJ2-3, with TRBD2 identical over 12 bases. Germline CDR1 reads SGHNT; CDR2 reads YYREEE (reference sequence). There are 19 residues in the CDR3. J lost 3 bases, V lost 6 bases, and 17 bases had no gene match. CDR3 loop: CASTVRTSGRIGTTDTQYF. CDR3 bases: TGTGCCAGCACCGTAAGAACTAGCGGGAGGATCGGTACGACAGATACGCAGTATTTT.

The chain has TRBV2 and TRBJ2-2; D remains ambiguous. Germline assignment: CDR1 SNHLY and CDR2 FYNNEI. Trimming removed 7 bases from V and 0 bases from J, with 9 bases in between. The CDR3 extends over 14 amino acids. In DNA, the CDR3 is TGTGCCAGCACCCAGATCCCGAACACCGGGGAGCTGTTTTTT. Its protein product is CASTQIPNTGELFF.

The V call is TRBV6-1, the J call TRBJ2-3; D is perhaps TRBD1 (6 bases). The germline V and J ends were trimmed by 8 bases and 6 bases, with 15 bases remaining between them. Germline loops: CDR1 MNHNS, CDR2 SASEGT. The CDR3 consists of 13 residues. The CDR3 nucleotides are TGTGCCAGCGCAGGGGCCTCAGTGGATACGCAGTATTTT. Translation gives CASAGASVDTQYF.

The V and J genes are TRBV6-5 and TRBJ1-1; 11 nucleotides align to TRBD1. The CDR3 is made up of 15 amino acids. The J segment lost 5 bases and the V segment lost 2 bases, leaving 4 bases of the junction unmatched. The V gene's germline CDR1 is MNHEY and CDR2 SVGAGI. The CDR3: CASSYLDRGLTEAFF. The DNA for the CDR3 is TGTGCCAGCAGTTACCTGGACAGGGGGCTTACTGAAGCTTTCTTT.

This chain joins TRBV5-1 and TRBJ2-1, with D unresolved. The CDR3 is 13 amino acids. From germline, CDR1 is SGHRS and CDR2 YFSETQ. V was trimmed by 7 bases and J by 6 bases, leaving 14 bases between them. The CDR3 bases are TGCGCCAGCGGAGACGTAGGTTTCAATGAGCAGTTCTTC. It codes for CASGDVGFNEQFF.

This rearrangement joins TRBV5-6 to TRBJ1-2; D is undetermined. Trimming removed 3 bases from V and 7 bases from J, with 22 bases in between. This CDR3 comprises 16 residues. CDR1 is SGHDT and CDR2 is YYEEEE in the germline V gene. CDR3 DNA: TGTGCCAGCAGCTACTCAAGTATTCAATGGCCGACTGGCTACACCTTC. This translates into CASSYSSIQWPTGYTF. The full variable domain, rest sourced from reference TRBV5-6 and TRBJ1-2, is DAGVTQSPTHLIKTRGQQVTLRCSPKSGHDTVSWYQQALGQGPQFIFQYYEEEERQRGNFPDRFSGHQFPNYSSELNVNALLLGDSALYLCASSYSSIQWPTGYTFGSGTRLTVV.

The chain combines TRBV28 with TRBJ2-5; TRBD1 matches at 8 bases. The CDR3 is 14 residues long. The ends lost 4 bases at V and 5 bases at J; junction bases unmatched: 6. The germline V gene encodes CDR1 MDHEN and CDR2 SYDVKM. The CDR3 DNA follows: TGTGCCAGCAGTTGGCCAGGGGGCTTTGAGACCCAGTACTTC. This codes for CASSWPGGFETQYF.

The J gene is TRBJ2-3, the V gene TRBV6-5, with 10 bases lining up with TRBD2. J gave up 11 bases and V 7 bases, and 15 bases lay outside the gene matches. CDR1 and CDR2 (germline): MNHEY, SVGAGI. This CDR3 spans 15 amino acids. The CDR3 region is CASTRVAGGGPMQYF. In nucleotides, the CDR3 is TGTGCCAGCACCCGAGTAGCGGGGGGCGGCCCCATGCAGTATTTT.